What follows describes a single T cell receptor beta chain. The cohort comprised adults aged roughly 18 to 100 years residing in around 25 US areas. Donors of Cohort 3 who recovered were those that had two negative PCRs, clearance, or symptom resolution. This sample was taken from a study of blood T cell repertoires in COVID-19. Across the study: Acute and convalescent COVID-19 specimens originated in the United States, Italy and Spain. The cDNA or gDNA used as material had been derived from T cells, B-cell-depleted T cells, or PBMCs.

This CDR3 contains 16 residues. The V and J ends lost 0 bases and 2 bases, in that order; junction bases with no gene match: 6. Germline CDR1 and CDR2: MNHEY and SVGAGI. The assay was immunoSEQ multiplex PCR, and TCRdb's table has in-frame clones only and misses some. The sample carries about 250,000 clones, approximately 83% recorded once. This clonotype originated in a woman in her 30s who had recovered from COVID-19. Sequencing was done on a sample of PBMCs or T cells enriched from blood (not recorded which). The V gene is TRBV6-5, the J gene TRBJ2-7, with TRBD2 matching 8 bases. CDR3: CASSYSQRESPYEQYF. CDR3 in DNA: TGTGCCAGCAGTTACTCGCAGCGGGAGTCCCCCTACGAGCAGTACTTC.